This paragraph covers one T cell receptor beta chain sequence. Its specificity is not known. Other DNA sequences from this sample encode an identical CDR3 as well. This record comes from a study of cytotoxic CD8 clonotypes in ibrutinib-treated CLL. Findings and caveats of the study: Sustained-remission and progressing patients had different sampling times.

Sequenced by immunoSEQ multiplex PCR; TCRdb stores in-frame clones only, minus some. The data contain nearly 85,000 clones, roughly 80% of them seen just once; the ten biggest clones take up more than 4.5%. V lost 1 base to trimming and J lost 8 bases, with 5 bases between them. Germline V lookup: CDR1 SGHTA, CDR2 FQGNSA. CDR3 length: 12 residues. This clonotype originated in a human donor with chronic lymphocytic leukemia. The chain employs TRBV7-2 and TRBJ1-4; possibly TRBD1 for D (5 bases). Sequences were derived from PBMCs, sampled after 12 months of ibrutinib treatment. CDR3 nucleotide sequence: TGTGCCAGCAGCTTAGGGGGGGAAAAACTGTTTTTT. As protein: CASSLGGEKLFF.